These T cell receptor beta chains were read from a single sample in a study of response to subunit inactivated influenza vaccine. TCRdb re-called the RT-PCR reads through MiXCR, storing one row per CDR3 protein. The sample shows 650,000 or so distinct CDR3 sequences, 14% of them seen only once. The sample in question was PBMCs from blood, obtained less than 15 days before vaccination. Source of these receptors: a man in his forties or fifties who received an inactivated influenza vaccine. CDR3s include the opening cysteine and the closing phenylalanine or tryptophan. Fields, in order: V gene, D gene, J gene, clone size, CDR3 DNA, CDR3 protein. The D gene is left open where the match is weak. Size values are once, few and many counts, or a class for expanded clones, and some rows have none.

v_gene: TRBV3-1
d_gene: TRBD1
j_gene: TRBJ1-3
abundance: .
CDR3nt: TGTGCCAGCAGCAAGCAGACAGGGGTTGGAAACACCATATATTTT
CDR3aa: CASSKQTGVGNTIYF

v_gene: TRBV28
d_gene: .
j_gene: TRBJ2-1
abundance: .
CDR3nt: TGTGCCAGCAGTTCTGACCTGGACCCGTTCTTC
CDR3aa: CASSSDLDPFF

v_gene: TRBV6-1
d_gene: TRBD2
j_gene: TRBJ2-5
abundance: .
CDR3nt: TGTGCCAGCAGCGAAGCGGGGGTAGGGATAGAGACCCAGTACTTC
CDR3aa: CASSEAGVGIETQYF

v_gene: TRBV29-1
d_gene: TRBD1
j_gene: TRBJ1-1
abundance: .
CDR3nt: TGCAGCGTAGAAAGACAGGGGACAATGAACACTGAAGCTTTCTTT
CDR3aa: CSVERQGTMNTEAFF

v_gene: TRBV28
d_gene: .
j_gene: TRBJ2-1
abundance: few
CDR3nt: TGTGCCAGCAGTACCAGGGATAGGATAAATGAGCAGTTCTTC
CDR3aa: CASSTRDRINEQFF

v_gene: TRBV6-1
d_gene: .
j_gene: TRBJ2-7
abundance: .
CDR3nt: TGTGCCAGCAGTCCAGGGGGGCGAGTCTACGAGCAGTACTTC
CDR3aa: CASSPGGRVYEQYF

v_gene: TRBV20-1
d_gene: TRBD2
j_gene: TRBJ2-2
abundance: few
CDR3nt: TGCAGTGCCCGGGACTACCTACTGGGGGAGCTGTTTTTT
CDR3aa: CSARDYLLGELFF

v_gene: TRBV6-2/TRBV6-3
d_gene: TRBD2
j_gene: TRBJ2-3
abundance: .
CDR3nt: TGTGCCAGCAGCGGGGGGGAGCCTCCAGGTACGCAGTATTTT
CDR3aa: CASSGGEPPGTQYF

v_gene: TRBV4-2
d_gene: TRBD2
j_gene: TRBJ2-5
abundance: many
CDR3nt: TGTGCCAGCAGCCAAGCTAGCGGGGGGGCGGAGACCCAGTACTTC
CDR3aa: CASSQASGGAETQYF

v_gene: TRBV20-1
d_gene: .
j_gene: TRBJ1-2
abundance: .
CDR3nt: TGCAGTGCTGGTCGGGACACCTATGGCTACACCTTC
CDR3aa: CSAGRDTYGYTF

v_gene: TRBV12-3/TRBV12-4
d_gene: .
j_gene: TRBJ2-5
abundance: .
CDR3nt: TGTGCCAGCAGGAAAGGGGGGGAAGAGACCCAGTACTTC
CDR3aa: CASRKGGEETQYF

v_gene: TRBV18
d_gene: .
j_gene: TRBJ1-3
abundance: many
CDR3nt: TGTGCCAGCTCACCACCCCCGGACGGTCGCTCTGGAAACACCATATATTTT
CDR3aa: CASSPPPDGRSGNTIYF

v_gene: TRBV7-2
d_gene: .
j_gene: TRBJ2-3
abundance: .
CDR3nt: TGTGCCAGCAGCATCGGACCTCAAGATACGCAGTATTTT
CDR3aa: CASSIGPQDTQYF

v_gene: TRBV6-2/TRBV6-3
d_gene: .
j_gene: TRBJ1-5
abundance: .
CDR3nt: TGTGCCAGCAGTTATGCAGCCCCAGGCCTCGGGCCCCAGCATTTT
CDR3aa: CASSYAAPGLGPQHF

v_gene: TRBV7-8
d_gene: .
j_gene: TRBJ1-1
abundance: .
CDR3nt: TGTGCCAGCAGCCTCGACAATACCTACACTGAAGCTTTCTTT
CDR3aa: CASSLDNTYTEAFF

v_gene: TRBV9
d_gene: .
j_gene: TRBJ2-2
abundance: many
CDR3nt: TGTGCCAGCAGCGTAGGCCCGAACACCGGGGAGCTGTTTTTT
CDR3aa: CASSVGPNTGELFF

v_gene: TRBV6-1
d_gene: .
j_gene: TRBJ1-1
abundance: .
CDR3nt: TGTGCCAGCAGTGAAGCGCAGAGGGGGACAGCTTTCTTT
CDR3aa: CASSEAQRGTAFF

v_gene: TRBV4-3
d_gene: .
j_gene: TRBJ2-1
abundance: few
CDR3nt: TGCGCCAGCAGCCTGGGACATTACCCAAGTAATGAGCAGTTCTTC
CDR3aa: CASSLGHYPSNEQFF

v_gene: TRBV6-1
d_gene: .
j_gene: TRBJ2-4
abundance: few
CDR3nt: TGTGCCAGCAGTGAAAGTGATTGGGGGTTTCAGGTCATTCAGTACTTC
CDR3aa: CASSESDWGFQVIQYF

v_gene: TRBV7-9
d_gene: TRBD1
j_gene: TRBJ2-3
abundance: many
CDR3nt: TGTGCCAGCAGCTCGGGACAGGGCGGGACAGATACGCAGTATTTT
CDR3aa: CASSSGQGGTDTQYF

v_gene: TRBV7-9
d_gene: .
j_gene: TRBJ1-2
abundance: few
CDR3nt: TGTGCCAGCAGCTCGTATCTCAGTACAAGGGATGGCTACACCTTC
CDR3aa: CASSSYLSTRDGYTF

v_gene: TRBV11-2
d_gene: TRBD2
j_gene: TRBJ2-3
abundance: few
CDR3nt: TGTGCCAGCAGCTTGAGTGGGGGGGGGACTAGCGCCACAGATACGCAGTATTTT
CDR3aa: CASSLSGGGTSATDTQYF

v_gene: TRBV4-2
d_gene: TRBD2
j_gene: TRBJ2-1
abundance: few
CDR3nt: TGTGCCAGCAGCCCGCAGGGTATTGGGACTAGCTCCTACAATGAGCAGTTCTTC
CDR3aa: CASSPQGIGTSSYNEQFF

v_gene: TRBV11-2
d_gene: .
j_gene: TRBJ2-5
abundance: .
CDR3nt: TGTGCCAGCAGCTTAGATGGAGAGAACCAGTACTTC
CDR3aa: CASSLDGENQYF

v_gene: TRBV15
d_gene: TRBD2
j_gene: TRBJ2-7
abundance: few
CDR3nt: TGTGCCACCAGCTCCAGGGCGGGGGGCGAGCAGTACTTC
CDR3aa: CATSSRAGGEQYF

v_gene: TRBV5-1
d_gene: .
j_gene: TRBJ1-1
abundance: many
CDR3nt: TGCGCCAGCAGGACCACTGGCATAAACACTGAAGCTTTCTTT
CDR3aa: CASRTTGINTEAFF